This T cell receptor (beta chain) was identified in a study of T cells in lung cancer brain metastases. Sequencing used immunoSEQ multiplex PCR; TCRdb keeps in-frame clones, though not all of them. This sample has roughly 2,300 clones, with under 95% found just once. The length of the CDR3 is 13 residues. The V and J ends lost 6 bases and 8 bases, in that order; junction bases with no gene match: 5. CDR1 and CDR2 from the germline V gene are SNHLY and FYNNEI. The rearrangement links TRBV2 to TRBJ2-7; 12 bases line up with TRBD2. The TCR sequence derives from a man in his sixties or seventies with non-small cell lung cancer that had spread to the brain. The specimen was tumor tissue from a brain metastasis. The CDR3 region is CASRYGLAGKQYF. The CDR3 coding sequence is TGTGCCAGCAGATACGGACTAGCGGGAAAGCAGTACTTC. The whole variable domain, filled in from reference TRBV2 and TRBJ2-7, reads EPEVTQTPSHQVTQMGQEVILRCVPISNHLYFYWYRQILGQKVEFLVSFYNNEISEKSEIFDDQFSVERPDGSNFTLKIRSTKLEDSAMYFCASRYGLAGKQYFGPGTRLTVT.